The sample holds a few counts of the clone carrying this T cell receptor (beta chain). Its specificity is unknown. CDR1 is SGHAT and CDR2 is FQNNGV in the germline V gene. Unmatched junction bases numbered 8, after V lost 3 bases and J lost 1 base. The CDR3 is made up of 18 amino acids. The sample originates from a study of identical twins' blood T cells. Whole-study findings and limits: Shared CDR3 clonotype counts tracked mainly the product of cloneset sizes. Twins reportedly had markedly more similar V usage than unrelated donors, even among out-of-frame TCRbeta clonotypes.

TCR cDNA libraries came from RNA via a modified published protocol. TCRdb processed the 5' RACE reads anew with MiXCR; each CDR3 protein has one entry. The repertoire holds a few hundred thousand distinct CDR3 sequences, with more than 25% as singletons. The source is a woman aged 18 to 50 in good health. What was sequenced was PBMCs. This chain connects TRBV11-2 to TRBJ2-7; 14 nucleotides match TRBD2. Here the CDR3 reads CASSFLGTSGSPSYEQYF. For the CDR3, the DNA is TGTGCCAGCAGCTTCCTCGGGACTAGCGGGAGTCCGTCCTACGAGCAGTACTTC.